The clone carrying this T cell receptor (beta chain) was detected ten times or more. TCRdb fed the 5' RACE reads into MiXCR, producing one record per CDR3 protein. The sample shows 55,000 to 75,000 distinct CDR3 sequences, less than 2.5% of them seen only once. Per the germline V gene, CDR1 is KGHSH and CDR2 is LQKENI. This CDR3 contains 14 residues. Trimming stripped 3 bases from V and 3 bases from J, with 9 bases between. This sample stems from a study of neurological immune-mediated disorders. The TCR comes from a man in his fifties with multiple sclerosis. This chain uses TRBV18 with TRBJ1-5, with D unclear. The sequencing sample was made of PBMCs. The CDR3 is CASSPTVINQPQHF. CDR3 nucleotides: TGTGCCAGCTCACCTACAGTAATCAATCAGCCCCAGCATTTT.